This T cell receptor beta chain was recorded in a study of post-analysis software for immune sequencing data. Carried by the TCR beta cDNA libraries were unique molecular identifiers. MiXCR, run by TCRdb on the PCR reads, gives a single entry per CDR3 protein. Here the sample spans hundreds of thousands of distinct CDR3 sequences, 30% being singletons. Findings of the study overall: People with multiple sclerosis had a significantly lower normalized Chao1 diversity than controls did. TRBV5-6, TRBV5-1 and TRBV20-1 were among 4 or 5 TRBV segments more frequent in patients than controls.

Note on this clonotype: Its antigen is currently unknown.

The CDR3 runs 14 residues. Germline-derived CDR1 and CDR2 are DFQATT and SNEGSKA (reference sequence). Losses at the gene ends were 4 bases for V and 1 base for J; bases not matched to a gene: 6. The receptor was isolated from a girl aged 10-17 years with multiple sclerosis. Sequencing was performed on blood. The rearrangement uses TRBV20-1 and TRBJ1-1; 7 bases are a match to TRBD1. The CDR3 DNA sequence: TGCAGTGCTACCCGGGACAGTGGGAACACTGAAGCTTTCTTT. It is translated as CSATRDSGNTEAFF.